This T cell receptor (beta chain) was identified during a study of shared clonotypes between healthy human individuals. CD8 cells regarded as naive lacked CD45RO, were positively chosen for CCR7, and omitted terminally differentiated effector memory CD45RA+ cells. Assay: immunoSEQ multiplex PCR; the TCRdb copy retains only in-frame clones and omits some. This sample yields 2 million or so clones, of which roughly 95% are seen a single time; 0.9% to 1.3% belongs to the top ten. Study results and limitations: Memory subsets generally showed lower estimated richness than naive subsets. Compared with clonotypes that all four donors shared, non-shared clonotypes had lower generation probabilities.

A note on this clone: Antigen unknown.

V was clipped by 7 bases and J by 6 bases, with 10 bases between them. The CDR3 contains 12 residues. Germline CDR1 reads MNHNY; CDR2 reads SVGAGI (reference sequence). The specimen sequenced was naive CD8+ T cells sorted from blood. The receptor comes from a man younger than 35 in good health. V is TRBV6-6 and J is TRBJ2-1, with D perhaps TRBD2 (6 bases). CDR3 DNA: TGTGCCAGCATTTCGACTAGCAATGAGCAGTTCTTC. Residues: CASISTSNEQFF.